Given below is one T cell receptor (beta chain) in context. The antigen is undetermined. V was pared by 5 bases and J by 6 bases, with 14 bases of the junction left unmatched. The length of the CDR3 is 18 residues. Germline values: CDR1 MDHEN, CDR2 SYDVKM. The data stem from a study of cytomegalovirus exposure and HLA in healthy donors. This PCR relied on a set of 60 Vbeta primers and 13 Jbeta primers. The protocol was immunoSEQ multiplex PCR, while the TCRdb copy is restricted to in-frame clones and leaves out a portion. The sample includes around 140,000 clones, approximately 84% of them seen just once. Study outcomes and limitations: Sequencing depth roughly uniform across donors was assumed in presence/absence analyses.

Sequenced input: PBMCs. This TCR came from a woman aged 60-75 years in good health and CMV-seropositive. The chain employs TRBV28 and TRBJ1-4; 11 bases are shared with TRBD1. DNA of the CDR3: TGTGCCAGCAGTCTCTTGTGGGGGACAGGGGGACTTGATGAAAAACTGTTTTTT. The encoded protein is CASSLLWGTGGLDEKLFF.